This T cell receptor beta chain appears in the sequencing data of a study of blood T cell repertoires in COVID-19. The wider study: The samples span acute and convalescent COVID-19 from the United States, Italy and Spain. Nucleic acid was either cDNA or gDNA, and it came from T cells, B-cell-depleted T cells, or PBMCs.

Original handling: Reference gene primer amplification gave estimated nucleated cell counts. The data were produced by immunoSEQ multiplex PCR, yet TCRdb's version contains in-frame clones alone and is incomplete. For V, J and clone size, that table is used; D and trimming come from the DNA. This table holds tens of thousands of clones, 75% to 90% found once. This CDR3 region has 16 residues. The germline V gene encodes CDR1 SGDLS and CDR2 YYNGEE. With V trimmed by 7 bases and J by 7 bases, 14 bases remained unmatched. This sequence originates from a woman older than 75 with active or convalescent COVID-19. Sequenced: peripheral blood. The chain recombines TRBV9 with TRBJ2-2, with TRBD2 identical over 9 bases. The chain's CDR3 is CASCPRGGGAIGELFF. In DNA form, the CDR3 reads TGTGCCAGCTGCCCCAGAGGCGGGGGGGCCATCGGGGAGCTGTTTTTT.